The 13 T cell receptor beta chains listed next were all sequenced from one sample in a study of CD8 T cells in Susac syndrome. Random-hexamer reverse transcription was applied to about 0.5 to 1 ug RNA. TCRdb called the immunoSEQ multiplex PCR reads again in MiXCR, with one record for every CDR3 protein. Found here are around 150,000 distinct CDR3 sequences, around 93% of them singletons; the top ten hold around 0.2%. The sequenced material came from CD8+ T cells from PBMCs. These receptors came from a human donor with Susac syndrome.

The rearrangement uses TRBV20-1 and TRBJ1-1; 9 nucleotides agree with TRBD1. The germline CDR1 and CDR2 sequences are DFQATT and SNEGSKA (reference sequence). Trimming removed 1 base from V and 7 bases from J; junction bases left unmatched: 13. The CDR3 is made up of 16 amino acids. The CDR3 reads CSARGIRYRGPIEAFF. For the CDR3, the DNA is TGCAGTGCTAGAGGCATTAGGTACAGGGGGCCGATTGAAGCTTTCTTT.

The CDR3 protein is CASSGQGNQPQHF. Written as DNA, the CDR3 is TGTGCCAGCAGTGGACAGGGCAATCAGCCCCAGCATTTT. The rearrangement joins TRBV27 to TRBJ1-5; 7 bases match TRBD1. After removal of 5 bases from V and 2 bases from J, the junction contained 0 bases not matched to a gene. The germline V gene has CDR1 MNHEY and CDR2 SMNVEV (reference sequence). The CDR3 consists of 13 residues.

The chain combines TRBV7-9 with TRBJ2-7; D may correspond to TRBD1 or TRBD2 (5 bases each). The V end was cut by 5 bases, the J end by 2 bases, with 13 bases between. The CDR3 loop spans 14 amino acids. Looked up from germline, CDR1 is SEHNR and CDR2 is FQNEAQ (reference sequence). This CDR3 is CASSPRDGPYEQYF. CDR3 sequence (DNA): TGTGCCAGCAGCCCCAGGGACGGACCCTACGAGCAGTACTTC.

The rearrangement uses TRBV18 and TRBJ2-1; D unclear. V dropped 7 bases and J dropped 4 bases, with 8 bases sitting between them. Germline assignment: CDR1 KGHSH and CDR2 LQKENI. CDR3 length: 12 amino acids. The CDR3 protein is CASYGTYNEQFF. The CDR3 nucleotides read TGTGCCAGCTACGGAACGTACAATGAGCAGTTCTTC. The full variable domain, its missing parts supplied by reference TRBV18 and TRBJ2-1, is NAGVMQNPRHLVRRRGQEARLRCSPMKGHSHVYWYRQLPEEGLKFMVYLQKENIIDESGMPKERFSAEFPKEGPSILRIQQVVRGDSAAYFCASYGTYNEQFFGPGTRLTVL.

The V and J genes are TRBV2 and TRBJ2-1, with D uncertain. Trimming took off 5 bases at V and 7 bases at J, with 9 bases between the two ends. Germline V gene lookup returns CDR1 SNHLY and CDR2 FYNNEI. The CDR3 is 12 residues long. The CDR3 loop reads CASSPRVNEQFF. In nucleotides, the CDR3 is TGTGCCAGCAGTCCCCGCGTAAATGAGCAGTTCTTC. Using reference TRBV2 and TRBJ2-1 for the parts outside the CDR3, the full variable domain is EPEVTQTPSHQVTQMGQEVILRCVPISNHLYFYWYRQILGQKVEFLVSFYNNEISEKSEIFDDQFSVERPDGSNFTLKIRSTKLEDSAMYFCASSPRVNEQFFGPGTRLTVL.

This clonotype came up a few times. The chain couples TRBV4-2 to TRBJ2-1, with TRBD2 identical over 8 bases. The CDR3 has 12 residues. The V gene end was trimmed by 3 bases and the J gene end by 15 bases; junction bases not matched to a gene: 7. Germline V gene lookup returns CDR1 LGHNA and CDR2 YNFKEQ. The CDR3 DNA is TGTGCCAGCAGCCAGGCGGGGGGCGGGCCGTTCTTC. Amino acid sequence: CASSQAGGGPFF.

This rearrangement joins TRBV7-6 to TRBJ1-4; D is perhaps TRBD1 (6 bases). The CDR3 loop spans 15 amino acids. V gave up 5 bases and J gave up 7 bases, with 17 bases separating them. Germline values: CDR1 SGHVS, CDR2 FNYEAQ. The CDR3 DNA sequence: TGTGCCAGCAGCCGAACGTGGGACAATACTGAAAAACTGTTTTTT. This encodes CASSRTWDNTEKLFF. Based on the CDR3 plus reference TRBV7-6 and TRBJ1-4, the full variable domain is GAGVSQSPRYKVTKRGQDVALRCDPISGHVSLYWYRQALGQGPEFLTYFNYEAQQDKSGLPNDRFSAERPEGSISTLTIQRTEQRDSAMYRCASSRTWDNTEKLFFGSGTQLSVL.

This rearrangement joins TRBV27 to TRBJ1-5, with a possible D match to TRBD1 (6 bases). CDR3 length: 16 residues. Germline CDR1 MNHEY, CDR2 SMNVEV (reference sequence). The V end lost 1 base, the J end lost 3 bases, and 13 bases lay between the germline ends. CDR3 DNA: TGTGCCAGCAGTTTATGGGCAGGGGACCACAATCAGCCCCAGCATTTT. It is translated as CASSLWAGDHNQPQHF.

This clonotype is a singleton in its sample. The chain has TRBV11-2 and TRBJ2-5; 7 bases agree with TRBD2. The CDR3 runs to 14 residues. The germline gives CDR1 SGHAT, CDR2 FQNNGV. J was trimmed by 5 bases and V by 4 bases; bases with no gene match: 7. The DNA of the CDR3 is TGTGCCAGCAGCTACGGCGGGAGCCTCGAGACCCAGTACTTC. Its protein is CASSYGGSLETQYF.

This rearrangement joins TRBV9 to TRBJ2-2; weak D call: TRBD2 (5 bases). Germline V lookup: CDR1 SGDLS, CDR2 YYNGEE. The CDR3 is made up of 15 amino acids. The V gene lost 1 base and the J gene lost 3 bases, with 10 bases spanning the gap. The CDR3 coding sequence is TGTGCCAGCAGCGTAAGGGCGGAGGACACCGGGGAGCTGTTTTTT. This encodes CASSVRAEDTGELFF.

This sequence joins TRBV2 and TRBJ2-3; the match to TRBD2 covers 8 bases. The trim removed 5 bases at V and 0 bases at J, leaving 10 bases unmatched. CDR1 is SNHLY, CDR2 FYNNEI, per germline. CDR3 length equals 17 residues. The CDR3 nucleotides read TGTGCCAGCAGTTTCGCGGCGGGGGGAACCAGCACAGATACGCAGTATTTT. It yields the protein CASSFAAGGTSTDTQYF.

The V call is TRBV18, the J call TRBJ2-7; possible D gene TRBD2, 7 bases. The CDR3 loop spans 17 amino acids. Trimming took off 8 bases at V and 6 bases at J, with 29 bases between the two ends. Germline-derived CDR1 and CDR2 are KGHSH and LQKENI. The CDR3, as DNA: TGTGCCAGCCTGGGAGGGGGTTCCAGCATGACGAGCGGCGAGCAGTACTTC. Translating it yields CASLGGGSSMTSGEQYF.

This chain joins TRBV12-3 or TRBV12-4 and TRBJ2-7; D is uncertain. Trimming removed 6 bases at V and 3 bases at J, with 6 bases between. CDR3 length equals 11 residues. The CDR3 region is CASSPNYEQYF. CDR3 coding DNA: TGTGCCAGCAGCCCCAACTACGAGCAGTACTTC.